The 14 T cell receptor beta chains in this list originate from one sample, sequenced in a study of T cell repertoires in cytomegalovirus infection. TCRdb processed the reads anew with MiXCR; each CDR3 protein has one entry. The sample holds approximately 76,000 distinct CDR3 sequences, roughly a quarter seen once. No antigens are known for them. The material sequenced was CD8+ T cells from cultured PBMCs, taken from culture after CMV antigen stimulation. These receptors came from a human donor in good health (CMV status not recorded). Some clones in this sample may be carry-over from other donors' samples.

This clonotype appeared many times. V and J are TRBV7-2 and TRBJ2-3; 9 bases align to TRBD2. CDR3 length equals 14 residues. After removal of 3 bases from V and 6 bases from J, the junction contained 4 bases not matched to a gene. Germline V lookup: CDR1 SGHTA, CDR2 FQGNSA. CDR3 amino acids: CASSLGLASDTQYF. The CDR3 nucleotides read TGTGCCAGCAGCTTGGGACTAGCCTCCGATACGCAGTATTTT.

This clonotype was observed many times. J is TRBJ2-5 and V is TRBV7-8, with D perhaps matching TRBD2 (6 bases). Germline V gene lookup returns CDR1 SGHVS and CDR2 FQNEAQ. The length of the CDR3 is 16 residues. Trimming took off 2 bases at V and 5 bases at J, with 18 bases between the two ends. CDR3 region: CASSLLVGGGWETQYF. CDR3 DNA: TGTGCCAGCAGCTTATTGGTGGGGGGAGGCTGGGAGACCCAGTACTTC.

This chain connects TRBV6-6 to TRBJ2-7, with D unresolved. The germline V and J ends were trimmed by 8 bases and 0 bases, with 8 bases remaining between them. This CDR3 has 12 residues. Germline V gene data show CDR1 as MNHNY and CDR2 as SVGAGI (reference sequence). CDR3 nucleotide sequence: TGTGCCAGCGTGGACGACTCCTACGAGCAGTACTTC. Translation: CASVDDSYEQYF.

The chain combines TRBV4-3 with TRBJ2-1; 8 nucleotides match TRBD2. The germline CDR1 and CDR2 sequences are LGHNA and YSLEER. The CDR3 has 16 amino acids. Trimming removed 0 bases from V and 3 bases from J; junction bases left unmatched: 4. The CDR3 reads CASSQDQAGGYNEQFF. The DNA for the CDR3 is TGCGCCAGCAGCCAAGATCAGGCGGGAGGCTACAATGAGCAGTTCTTC.

This clonotype was counted only a few times. V and J are TRBV7-9 and TRBJ2-5; D gene uncertain. V lost 7 bases to trimming and J lost 5 bases, with 11 bases between them. The germline V gene has CDR1 SEHNR and CDR2 FQNEAQ (reference sequence). The CDR3 totals 12 residues. CDR3 nucleotide sequence: TGTGCCAGCACCCCCCTTCTCGAGACCCAGTACTTC. As protein: CASTPLLETQYF. The full variable domain, its missing parts supplied by reference TRBV7-9 and TRBJ2-5, is DTGVSQNPRHKITKRGQNVTFRCDPISEHNRLYWYRQTLGQGPEFLTYFQNEAQLEKSRLLSDRFSAERPKGSFSTLEIQRTEQGDSAMYLCASTPLLETQYFGPGTRLLVL.

V gene TRBV2 combines with J gene TRBJ1-5; TRBD1 might be the D (5 bases). Germline loops: CDR1 SNHLY, CDR2 FYNNEI. The V end was cut by 1 base, the J end by 6 bases, with 10 bases between. The CDR3 is made up of 14 amino acids. CDR3 coding DNA: TGTGCCAGCAGTGAAGAGGGGTTTACTCAGCCCCAGCATTTT. Translating gives CASSEEGFTQPQHF.

This clonotype was seen many times. The rearrangement joins TRBV2 to TRBJ2-7, with 8 positions matching TRBD2. V shed 6 bases and J 4 bases; nucleotides not matched to a gene: 17. Germline loops: CDR1 SNHLY, CDR2 FYNNEI. The length of the CDR3 is 17 residues. The CDR3 coding sequence is TGTGCCAGCAGCCCGAGAGGTATCGGGAGGGGATCATACGAGCAGTACTTC. It encodes CASSPRGIGRGSYEQYF.

This clonotype was found a few times. V is TRBV6-6 and J is TRBJ2-1; TRBD1 agrees at 9 bases. Per germline, CDR1 MNHNY and CDR2 SVGAGI (reference sequence). The CDR3 has 15 residues. The trim removed 1 base at V and 9 bases at J, leaving 7 bases unmatched. The DNA of the CDR3 is TGTGCCAGCAGTTACTGGGACAGGGCCTTTGGTGAGCAGTTCTTC. Translating it yields CASSYWDRAFGEQFF.

The genes are TRBV6-2 or TRBV6-3 and TRBJ1-6; 7 bases are shared with TRBD1. Germline V gene sequence: CDR1 MNHEY, CDR2 SVGEGT. V shed 7 bases and J 5 bases; nucleotides not matched to a gene: 8. The CDR3 is 15 residues long. The CDR3 region has the DNA TGTGCCAGCAAAAGGTGGGACAGTAATAATTCACCCCTCCACTTT. Protein product: CASKRWDSNNSPLHF.

This clonotype was recorded a few times. The J gene is TRBJ2-1, the V gene TRBV12-3 or TRBV12-4; D gene uncertain. V was shortened by 3 bases and J by 4 bases, with 7 bases between the two germline ends. The CDR3 length is 13 residues. CDR3 DNA sequence: TGTGCCAGCAGTTTTTTCAAGTACAATGAGCAGTTCTTC. Encoded protein: CASSFFKYNEQFF.

This sequence joins TRBV7-9 and TRBJ1-2; 10 nucleotides line up with TRBD1. The junction had 9 bases not matched to a gene; V was cut back by 6 bases and J by 8 bases. This CDR3 has 14 residues. CDR1 SEHNR and CDR2 FQNEAQ come from the germline V gene (reference sequence). The CDR3 sequence is CASSPWDRGGGYTF. CDR3 DNA: TGTGCCAGCAGTCCCTGGGACAGGGGCGGGGGCTACACCTTC.

V is TRBV6-5 and J is TRBJ2-3; possible D gene TRBD2, 6 bases. There are 14 residues in the CDR3. The V end was cut by 5 bases, the J end by 6 bases, with 15 bases between. Germline lookup yields CDR1 MNHEY and CDR2 SVGAGI. CDR3 coding DNA: TGTGCCAGCAGTCCTCGGGACTCCCCTGATACGCAGTATTTT. Protein sequence: CASSPRDSPDTQYF.

This clonotype has just a few counts. This rearrangement joins TRBV5-5 to TRBJ1-1; 10 positions match TRBD1. The CDR3 extends over 15 amino acids. The ends lost 4 bases at V and 5 bases at J; junction bases unmatched: 8. Germline CDR1 is SGHKS and CDR2 is YYEKEE (reference sequence). The CDR3 nucleotides read TGTGCCAGCAGCCGCCACGGACAGGGGGGAACTGAAGCTTTCTTT. Translated: CASSRHGQGGTEAFF.

This clonotype was recorded at least ten times. The gene calls are TRBV7-2 and TRBJ2-5, with D perhaps TRBD2 (6 bases). CDR3 length equals 16 residues. Germline CDR1 reads SGHTA; CDR2 reads FQGNSA. Trimming took off 5 bases at V and 5 bases at J, with 21 bases between the two ends. CDR3 DNA sequence: TGTGCCAGCAGCCTGGCGGGGCGAGGCCAAGGGGAGACCCAGTACTTC. This sequence encodes CASSLAGRGQGETQYF.